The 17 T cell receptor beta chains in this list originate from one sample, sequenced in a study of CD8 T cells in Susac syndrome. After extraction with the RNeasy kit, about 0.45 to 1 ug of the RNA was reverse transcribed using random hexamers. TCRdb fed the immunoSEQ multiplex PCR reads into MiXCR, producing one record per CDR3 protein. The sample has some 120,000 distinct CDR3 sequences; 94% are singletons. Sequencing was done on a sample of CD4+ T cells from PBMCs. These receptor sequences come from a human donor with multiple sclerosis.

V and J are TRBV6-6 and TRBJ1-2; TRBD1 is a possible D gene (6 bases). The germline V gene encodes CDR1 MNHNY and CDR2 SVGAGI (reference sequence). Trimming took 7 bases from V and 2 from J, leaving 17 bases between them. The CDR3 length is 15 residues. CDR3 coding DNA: TGTGCCAGCACCGACCCGAGAAGGGGGAACTATGGCTACACCTTC. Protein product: CASTDPRRGNYGYTF.

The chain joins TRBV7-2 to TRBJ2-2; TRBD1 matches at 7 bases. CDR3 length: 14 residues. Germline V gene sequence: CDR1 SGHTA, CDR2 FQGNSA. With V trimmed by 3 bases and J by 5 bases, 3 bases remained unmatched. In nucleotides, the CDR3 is TGTGCCAGCAGCTTCAGGGGGTGGACCGGGGAGCTGTTTTTT. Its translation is CASSFRGWTGELFF.

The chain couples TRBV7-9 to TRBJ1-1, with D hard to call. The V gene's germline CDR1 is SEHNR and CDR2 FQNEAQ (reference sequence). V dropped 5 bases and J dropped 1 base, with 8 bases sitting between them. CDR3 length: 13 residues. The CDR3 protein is CASSPVGNTEAFF. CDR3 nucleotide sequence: TGTGCCAGCAGCCCCGTGGGGAACACTGAAGCTTTCTTT. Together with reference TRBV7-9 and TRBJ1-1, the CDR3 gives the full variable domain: DTGVSQNPRHKITKRGQNVTFRCDPISEHNRLYWYRQTLGQGPEFLTYFQNEAQLEKSRLLSDRFSAERPKGSFSTLEIQRTEQGDSAMYLCASSPVGNTEAFFGQGTRLTVV.

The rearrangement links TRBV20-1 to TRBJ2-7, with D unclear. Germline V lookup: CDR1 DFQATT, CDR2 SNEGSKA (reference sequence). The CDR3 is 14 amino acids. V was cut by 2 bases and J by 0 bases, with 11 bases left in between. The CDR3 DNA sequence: TGCAGTGCTAGAAGTCCGGGCAACTCCTACGAGCAGTACTTC. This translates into CSARSPGNSYEQYF.

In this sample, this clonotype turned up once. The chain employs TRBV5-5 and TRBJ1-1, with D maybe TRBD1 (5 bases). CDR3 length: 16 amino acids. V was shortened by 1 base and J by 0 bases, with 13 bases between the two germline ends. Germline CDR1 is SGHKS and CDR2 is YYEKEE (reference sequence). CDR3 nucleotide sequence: TGTGCCAGCAGCTTGCAGGGAAGAGGGATGAACACTGAAGCTTTCTTT. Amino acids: CASSLQGRGMNTEAFF.

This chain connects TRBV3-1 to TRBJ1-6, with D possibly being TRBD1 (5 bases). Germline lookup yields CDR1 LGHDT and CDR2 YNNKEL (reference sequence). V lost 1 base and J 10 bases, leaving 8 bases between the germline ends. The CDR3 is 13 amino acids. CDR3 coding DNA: TGTGCCAGCAGCCAAGCGGGGGGGTCACCCCTCCACTTT. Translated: CASSQAGGSPLHF. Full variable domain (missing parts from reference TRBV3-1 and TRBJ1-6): DTAVSQTPKYLVTQMGNDKSIKCEQNLGHDTMYWYKQDSKKFLKIMFSYNNKELIINETVPNRFSPKSPDKAHLNLHINSLELGDSAVYFCASSQAGGSPLHFGNGTRLTVT.

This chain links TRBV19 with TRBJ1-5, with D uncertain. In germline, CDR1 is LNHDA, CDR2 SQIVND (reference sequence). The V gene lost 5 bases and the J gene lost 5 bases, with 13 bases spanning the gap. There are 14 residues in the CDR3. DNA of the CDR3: TGTGCCAGTAGTCAAAGTAATCAGGATCAGCCCCAGCATTTT. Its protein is CASSQSNQDQPQHF.

CDR3 DNA sequence: TGCAGTGCCAAAACCGGGACTAGCGGGAGCAATGAGCAGTTCTTC. Translation gives CSAKTGTSGSNEQFF. The rearrangement links TRBV20-1 to TRBJ2-1; 14 bases line up with TRBD2. This CDR3 has 15 residues. From germline, CDR1 is DFQATT and CDR2 SNEGSKA (reference sequence). Trimming at V came to 6 bases and at J to 6 bases, leaving 7 bases not matched to a gene.

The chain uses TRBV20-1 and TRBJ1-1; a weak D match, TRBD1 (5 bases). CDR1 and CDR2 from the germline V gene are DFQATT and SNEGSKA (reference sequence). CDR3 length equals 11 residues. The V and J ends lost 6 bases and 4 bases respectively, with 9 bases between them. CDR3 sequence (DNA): TGCAGTGCCCAGCAGGGCACTGAAGCTTTCTTT. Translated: CSAQQGTEAFF.

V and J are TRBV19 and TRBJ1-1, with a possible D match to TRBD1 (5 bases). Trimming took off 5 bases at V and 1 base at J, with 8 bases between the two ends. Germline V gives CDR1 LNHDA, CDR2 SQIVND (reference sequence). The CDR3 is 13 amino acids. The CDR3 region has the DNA TGTGCCAGTAGTCTCGACAGGAACACTGAAGCTTTCTTT. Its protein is CASSLDRNTEAFF.

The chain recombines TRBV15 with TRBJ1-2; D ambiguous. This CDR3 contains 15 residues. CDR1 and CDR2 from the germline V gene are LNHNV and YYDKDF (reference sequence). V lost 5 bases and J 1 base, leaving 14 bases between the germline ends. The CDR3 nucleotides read TGTGCCACCAGCCCCCGCCCCCAGGTTAACTATGGCTACACCTTC. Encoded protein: CATSPRPQVNYGYTF.

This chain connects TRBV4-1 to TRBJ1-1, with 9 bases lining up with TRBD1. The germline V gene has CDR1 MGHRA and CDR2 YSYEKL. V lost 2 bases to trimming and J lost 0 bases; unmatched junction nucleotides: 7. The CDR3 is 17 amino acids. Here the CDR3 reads CASSQPTGQGMNTEAFF. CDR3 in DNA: TGCGCCAGCAGCCAACCAACGGGACAGGGTATGAACACTGAAGCTTTCTTT.

Here the CDR3 reads CASSYSNGRAASYEQYF. The CDR3 coding sequence is TGTGCCAGCAGTTACTCAAATGGGCGGGCGGCCTCCTACGAGCAGTACTTC. V is TRBV6-5 and J is TRBJ2-7, with D tentatively TRBD2 (5 bases). V was cut by 0 bases and J by 0 bases, with 15 bases left in between. The CDR3 runs 17 residues. CDR1 and CDR2 from the germline V gene are MNHEY and SVGAGI.

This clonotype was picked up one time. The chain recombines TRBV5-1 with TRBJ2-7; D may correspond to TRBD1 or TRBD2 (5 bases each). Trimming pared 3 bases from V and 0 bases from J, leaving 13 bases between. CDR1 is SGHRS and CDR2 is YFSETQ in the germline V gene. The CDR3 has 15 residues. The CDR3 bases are TGCGCCAGCAGCTCCCCACATGGGGGCTCCTACGAGCAGTACTTC. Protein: CASSSPHGGSYEQYF. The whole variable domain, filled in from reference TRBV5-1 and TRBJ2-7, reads KAGVTQTPRYLIKTRGQQVTLSCSPISGHRSVSWYQQTPGQGLQFLFEYFSETQRNKGNFPGRFSGRQFSNSRSEMNVSTLELGDSALYLCASSSPHGGSYEQYFGPGTRLTVT.

CDR3 nucleotides: TGTGCCAGCTCACCACCGAGTTTGACCGAGACTGAAGCTTTCTTT. This sequence encodes CASSPPSLTETEAFF. The chain joins TRBV18 to TRBJ1-1; no firm D call. CDR1 is KGHSH, CDR2 LQKENI, per germline. The CDR3 contains 15 residues. V was pared by 0 bases and J by 5 bases, with 13 bases between.

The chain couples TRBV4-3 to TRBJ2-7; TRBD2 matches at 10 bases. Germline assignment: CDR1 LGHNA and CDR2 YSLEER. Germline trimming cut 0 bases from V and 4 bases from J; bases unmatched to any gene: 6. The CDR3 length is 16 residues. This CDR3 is CASSQDWASGGYEQYF. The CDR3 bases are TGCGCCAGCAGCCAAGATTGGGCTAGCGGGGGTTACGAGCAGTACTTC.

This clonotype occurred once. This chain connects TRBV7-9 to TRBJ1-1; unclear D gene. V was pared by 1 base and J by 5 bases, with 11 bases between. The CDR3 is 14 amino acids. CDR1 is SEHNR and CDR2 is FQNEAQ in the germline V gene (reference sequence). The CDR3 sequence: CASSLDVGGTEAFF. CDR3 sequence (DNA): TGTGCCAGCAGCTTAGATGTGGGAGGGACTGAAGCTTTCTTT.